This TCR beta chain was documented in a study of shared clonotypes between healthy human individuals. Here immunoSEQ multiplex PCR was the method, and the copy in TCRdb shows in-frame clones only, minus some. The sample holds a few million clones, about 92% seen once. Trimming pared 3 bases from V and 4 bases from J, leaving 13 bases between. Per germline, CDR1 MDHEN and CDR2 SYDVKM. CDR3 length: 14 residues. This clonotype was sampled from a man younger than 30 in good health. Some clones in this sample may be carry-over from other donors' samples. Specimen: naive CD4+ T cells from PBMCs. The subset was: CD45RA+ positively selected. V and J are TRBV28 and TRBJ2-7; D gene uncertain. CDR3 coding DNA: TGTGCCAGCAGTTTCCCCCAAAGAAATTACGAGCAGTACTTC. As protein: CASSFPQRNYEQYF. Full variable domain (rest looked up from reference TRBV28 and TRBJ2-7): DVKVTQSSRYLVKRTGEKVFLECVQDMDHENMFWYRQDPGLGLRLIYFSYDVKMKEKGDIPEGYSVSREKKERFSLILESASTNQTSMYLCASSFPQRNYEQYFGPGTRLTVT.